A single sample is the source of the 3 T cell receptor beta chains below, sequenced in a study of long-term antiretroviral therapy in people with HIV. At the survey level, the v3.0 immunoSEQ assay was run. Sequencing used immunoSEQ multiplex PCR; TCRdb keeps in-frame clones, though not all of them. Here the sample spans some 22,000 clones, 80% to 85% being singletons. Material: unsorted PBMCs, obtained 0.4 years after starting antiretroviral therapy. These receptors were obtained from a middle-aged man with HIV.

The CDR3 protein is CASSLLGLTSHHNEQFF. The CDR3 DNA reads as TGTGCCAGCAGTTTACTCGGCCTCACCAGCCATCACAATGAGCAGTTCTTC. The chain uses TRBV28 and TRBJ2-1; D unclear. Trimming left V 2 bases short and J 5 bases short, with 19 bases between. Germline values: CDR1 MDHEN, CDR2 SYDVKM. This CDR3 is built from 17 residues. The whole variable domain, remainder taken from reference TRBV28 and TRBJ2-1, is DVKVTQSSRYLVKRTGEKVFLECVQDMDHENMFWYRQDPGLGLRLIYFSYDVKMKEKGDIPEGYSVSREKKERFSLILESASTNQTSMYLCASSLLGLTSHHNEQFFGPGTRLTVL.

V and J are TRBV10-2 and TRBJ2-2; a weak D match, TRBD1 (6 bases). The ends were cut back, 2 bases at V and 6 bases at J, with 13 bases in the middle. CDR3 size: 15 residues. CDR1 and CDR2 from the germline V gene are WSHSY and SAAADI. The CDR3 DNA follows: TGCGCCAGCAGTGAGGAGCAGGGGAAATCCGGGGAGCTGTTTTTT. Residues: CASSEEQGKSGELFF.

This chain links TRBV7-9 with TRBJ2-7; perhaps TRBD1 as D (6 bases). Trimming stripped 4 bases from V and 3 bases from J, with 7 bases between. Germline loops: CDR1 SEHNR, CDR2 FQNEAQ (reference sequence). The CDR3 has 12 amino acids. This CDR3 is CASSSQGYEQYF. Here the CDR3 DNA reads TGTGCCAGCAGCTCACAGGGCTACGAGCAGTACTTC.